The rows below give T cell receptor beta chains drawn from one sample of a study of blood T cell repertoires in COVID-19. Libraries were prepared by immunoSEQ multiplex PCR; TCRdb keeps only in-frame clonotypes and omits some of them. The table records about 340,000 clones, roughly 90% of them present only once. The source material was PBMCs or T cells enriched from blood (not recorded which). Receptors were obtained from a woman in her twenties or thirties who had recovered from COVID-19. CDR3s include the opening cysteine and the closing phenylalanine or tryptophan. D genes are given only for firm matches. The size of a clone is reported for some rows only, either as once, few or many, or as a class for expanded clones.

D gene,J gene,V gene,clone size,CDR3 DNA,CDR3 protein
TRBD2,TRBJ2-2,TRBV19,-,TGTGCCAGTAGAGCGGGAGGAGTCCCCGGGGAGCTGTTTTTT,CASRAGGVPGELFF
TRBD1,TRBJ1-6,TRBV5-1,-,TGCGCCAGCAGCTTGGGGGGACAGGGGAGGTCACCCCTCCACTTT,CASSLGGQGRSPLHF
TRBD2,TRBJ2-7,TRBV4-2,-,TGTGCCAGCAGCCAAGAAACTAGCGGGGTCTACGAGCAGTACTTC,CASSQETSGVYEQYF
-,TRBJ1-5,TRBV19,-,TGTGCCAGTACGGCGGTTCCTAGCAATCAGCCCCAGCATTTT,CASTAVPSNQPQHF
-,TRBJ2-2,TRBV28,-,TGTGCCAGCACCACCGGGACCGGGGAGCTGTTTTTT,CASTTGTGELFF
TRBD2,TRBJ2-5,TRBV2,-,TGTGCCAGCAGTTCGGGACTACAAGAGACCCAGTACTTC,CASSSGLQETQYF
TRBD1,TRBJ2-1,TRBV3-1/TRBV3-2,-,TGTGCCAGCAGCGGCCGGGACAGGGGGCCGGATGAGCAGTTCTTC,CASSGRDRGPDEQFF
TRBD2,TRBJ2-1,TRBV27,once,TGTGCCAGCAGTGTTAGCGGGGGGAACAATGAGCAGTTCTTC,CASSVSGGNNEQFF
-,TRBJ2-1,TRBV6-2/TRBV6-3,-,TGTGCCAGCAGCCCCCAAACTAGCCGAGTCGATGAGCAGTTCTTC,CASSPQTSRVDEQFF
-,TRBJ1-2,TRBV7-2,-,TGTGCCAGCAGCCCCGACATGCTCGGTGGTTATGGCTACACCTTC,CASSPDMLGGYGYTF
-,TRBJ1-1,TRBV10-3,-,TGTGCCATCAAGGCGTCGGGAACTGAAGCTTTCTTT,CAIKASGTEAFF
-,TRBJ2-7,TRBV20-1,-,TGCAGTGCTAGTGGGGGTGGGAGGTACGAGCAGTACTTC,CSASGGGRYEQYF
-,TRBJ2-1,TRBV3-1/TRBV3-2,-,TGTGCCAGCAGCTCGATACAGGATTACCTTGACAATGAGCAGTTCTTC,CASSSIQDYLDNEQFF
-,TRBJ2-3,TRBV7-2,-,TGTGCCAGCAGCCTGTCCACAGATACGCAGTATTTT,CASSLSTDTQYF
-,TRBJ2-1,TRBV5-5,once,TGTGCCAGCAGCTTTGGGTTTGGCAGGCTAAATGAGCAGTTCTTC,CASSFGFGRLNEQFF
-,TRBJ2-7,TRBV13,-,TGTGCCAGCAGCCAATTCGGGATCTCCTACGAGCAGTACTTC,CASSQFGISYEQYF
-,TRBJ1-2,TRBV9,-,TGTGCCAGCACCTTGGTCGAGGATCTCGGTGGCTACACCTTC,CASTLVEDLGGYTF
TRBD2,TRBJ2-7,TRBV5-6,once,TGTGCCAGCAGCTCAACAAGACTAGCGGTGGCCTACGAGCAGTACTTC,CASSSTRLAVAYEQYF
-,TRBJ2-7,TRBV5-4,few,TGTGCCAGCAGCTCACCGACTGGGAGCTCCTACGAGCAGTACTTC,CASSSPTGSSYEQYF
-,TRBJ2-3,TRBV9,once,TGTGCCAGCAGCGTCCATCTAAGCACAGATACGCAGTATTTT,CASSVHLSTDTQYF
TRBD2,TRBJ2-4,TRBV5-1,once,TGCGCCAGCAGCTCTACTTCGGCGGGGGACATTCAGTACTTC,CASSSTSAGDIQYF
-,TRBJ1-5,TRBV5-1,-,TGCGCCAGCAGCTTGGCCGGGGATCAGCCCCAGCATTTT,CASSLAGDQPQHF
-,TRBJ1-5,TRBV24-1,-,TGTGCCACCAGTTATGGGCAGAATCAGCCCCAGCATTTT,CATSYGQNQPQHF
TRBD2,TRBJ2-7,TRBV28,-,TGTGCCAGCAGTTTATCATATGGCGGGAGCGCCTACGAGCAGTACTTC,CASSLSYGGSAYEQYF
TRBD1,TRBJ1-4,TRBV9,-,TGTGCCAGCAGCGTAGGGGACAGGGATAATGAAAAACTGTTTTTT,CASSVGDRDNEKLFF
TRBD2,TRBJ2-1,TRBV12-3/TRBV12-4,-,TGTGCCAGCAGTACAAGGACTAGCGGGCCGTTCTTC,CASSTRTSGPFF
TRBD2,TRBJ2-1,TRBV7-9,few,TGTGCCAGCAGCCTAGCGGGAGTGCCCTACAATGAGCAGTTCTTC,CASSLAGVPYNEQFF
TRBD1,TRBJ2-5,TRBV7-2,-,TGTGCCAGCAGTACCCCGCACGTCGACAGGGGGCAGGGGGAGACCCAGTACTTC,CASSTPHVDRGQGETQYF
-,TRBJ2-7,TRBV18,-,TGTGCCAGCTCACCCAATGGTTTGGGGGCCTCCTACGAGCAGTACTTC,CASSPNGLGASYEQYF
-,TRBJ1-2,TRBV28,-,TGTGCCAGCAGCCCATTGCCAGGGTTCGGCTACACCTTC,CASSPLPGFGYTF
TRBD2,TRBJ2-3,TRBV15,-,TGTGCCACCAGCATCGAAAGGACTAGTGTTTCTAATACGCAGTATTTT,CATSIERTSVSNTQYF
TRBD1,TRBJ2-2,TRBV28,-,TGTGCCAGCAGGGGATGGGGACAGGGGGCCACCGGGGAGCTGTTTTTT,CASRGWGQGATGELFF
TRBD2,TRBJ2-7,TRBV6-1,-,TGTGCCAGCAGTGGACTAGCGGGAGGGCAGGGAGAGGAGCAGTACTTC,CASSGLAGGQGEEQYF
TRBD1,TRBJ1-5,TRBV19,-,TGTGCCAGTAGTATTTCCGGGACAGGGTTTTCTTATAGCAATCAGCCCCAGCATTTT,CASSISGTGFSYSNQPQHF
-,TRBJ2-3,TRBV24-1,-,TGTGCCACCAGTGATGGGCCGCTCAGTGGGGGGATCACAGATACGCAGTATTTT,CATSDGPLSGGITDTQYF
-,TRBJ1-1,TRBV6-5,-,TGTGCCAGCAGTTACCAACGGGACACTGAAGCTTTCTTT,CASSYQRDTEAFF
-,TRBJ2-2,TRBV13,-,TGTGCCAGCAGCCCTTCCTTCGGGGAGCTGTTTTTT,CASSPSFGELFF
-,TRBJ1-6,TRBV3-1/TRBV3-2,-,TGTGCCAGCAGCCACGGGACAAGGGCGAATTCACCCCTCCACTTT,CASSHGTRANSPLHF
-,TRBJ1-6,TRBV19,-,TGTGCCAGTAAAGGAGGGTACGCTTCACCCCTCCACTTT,CASKGGYASPLHF